The clone carrying this T cell receptor (beta chain) was found a few times. Its antigen is still unknown. Germline V CDR1 and CDR2: KGHDR, SFDVKD. The V gene lost 8 bases and the J gene lost 0 bases, with 11 bases spanning the gap. This CDR3 has 14 amino acids. The sample comes from a study of blood T cells in healthy people across ages. General study findings and limits: The unsorted PBMCs prevented any conclusive comparison of naive versus antigen-experienced cells. It was the long-lived donors that had more naive CD4+ cells and higher diversity than aged donors.

The second PCR ran roughly 6 to 11 cycles with a sample-barcoded 5' primer and J-beta primers. TCRdb processed the 5' RACE reads anew with MiXCR; each CDR3 protein has one entry. The data show 700,000 to 850,000 distinct CDR3 sequences, with roughly 53% seen just once and approximately 41% held by the top ten. No fewer than 6 million PBMCs went into each sample. The chain carries TRBV24-1 and TRBJ2-3, with D tentatively TRBD1 (6 bases). The clonotype originates from an older man in good health. Sequenced: blood. As DNA, the CDR3 is TGTGCCACCAACAATGGACAGAGCACAGATACGCAGTATTTT. This translates into CATNNGQSTDTQYF.